This T cell receptor (beta chain) was found in a study of graft-versus-host responses after intestinal transplantation. Study in general: The transplants performed in recipients were multivisceral, liver-intestinal, or isolated intestinal. All recipients were given anti-thymocyte globulin induction, and tacrolimus and steroids were then administered for 2 to 3 years. Regarding the study as a whole: GvH clones turned up in recipient marrow; some had shown up first in ileum or blood.

Using immunoSEQ multiplex PCR, the repertoire was profiled, and TCRdb retains in-frame clones only, with some absent. The sample carries about 110,000 clones, just under 95% recorded once. Comments on this clone: Its antigen is not known.

The clonotype was recovered from a human donor who received an intestinal transplant. The starting material was unstimulated CD8+ T cells sorted from spleen or lymph node cells, obtained before intestinal transplant.

CDR3 sequence reads: CASSQEPGSSTYEQYF. The CDR3 coding sequence is TGCGCCAGCAGCCAAGAGCCCGGGTCGAGTACCTACGAGCAGTACTTC. The chain carries TRBV4-1 and TRBJ2-7; D is undetermined. The CDR3 is 16 residues long. Trimming took 0 bases from V and 2 from J, leaving 14 bases between them. Looked up from germline, CDR1 is MGHRA and CDR2 is YSYEKL.